This TCR beta chain was sequenced during a study of cytomegalovirus exposure and HLA in healthy donors. This clone was observed once. CDR1 and CDR2 (germline): KGHSH, LQKENI. V was shortened by 2 bases and J by 4 bases, with 15 bases between the two germline ends. The CDR3 sequence is 16 residues long. PCR amplification relied on 60 Vbeta primers (plus 13 Jbeta primers). TCRdb's copy holds only in-frame clones and misses some; the assay was immunoSEQ multiplex PCR. The sample yields 55,000 to 65,000 clones, approximately 80% seen once. This receptor was obtained from a woman aged 25 to 39 in good health and CMV-seronegative. The chain couples TRBV18 to TRBJ1-3, with D uncertain. Input material: PBMCs. DNA of the CDR3: TGTGCCAGCTCACCAACTGGAGAAGCTGGAGGAAACACCATATATTTT. It codes for CASSPTGEAGGNTIYF.